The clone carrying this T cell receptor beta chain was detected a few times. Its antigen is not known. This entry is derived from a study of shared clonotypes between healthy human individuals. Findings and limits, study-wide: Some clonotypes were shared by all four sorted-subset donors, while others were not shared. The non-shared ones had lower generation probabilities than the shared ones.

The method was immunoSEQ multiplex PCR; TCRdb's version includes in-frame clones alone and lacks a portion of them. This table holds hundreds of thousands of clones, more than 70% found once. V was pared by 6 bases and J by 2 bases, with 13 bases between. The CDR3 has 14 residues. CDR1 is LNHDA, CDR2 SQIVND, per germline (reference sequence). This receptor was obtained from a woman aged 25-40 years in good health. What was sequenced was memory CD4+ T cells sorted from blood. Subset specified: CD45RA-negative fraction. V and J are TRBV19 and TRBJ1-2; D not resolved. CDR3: CASRPQTVNYGYTF. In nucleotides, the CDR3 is TGTGCCAGTAGACCCCAAACCGTGAACTATGGCTACACCTTC.